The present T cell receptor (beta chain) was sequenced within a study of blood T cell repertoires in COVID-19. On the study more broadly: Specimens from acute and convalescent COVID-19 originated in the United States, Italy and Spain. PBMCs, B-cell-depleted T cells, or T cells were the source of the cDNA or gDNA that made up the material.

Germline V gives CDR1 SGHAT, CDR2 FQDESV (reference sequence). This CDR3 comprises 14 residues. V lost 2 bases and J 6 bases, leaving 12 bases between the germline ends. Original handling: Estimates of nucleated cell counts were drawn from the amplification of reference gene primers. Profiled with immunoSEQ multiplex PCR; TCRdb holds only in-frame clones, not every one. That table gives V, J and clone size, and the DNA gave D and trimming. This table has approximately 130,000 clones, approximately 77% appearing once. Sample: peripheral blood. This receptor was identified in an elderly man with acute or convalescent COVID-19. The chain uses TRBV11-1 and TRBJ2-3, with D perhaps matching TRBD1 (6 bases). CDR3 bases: TGTGCCAGCAGCTTAACAGGGTTGGATGATACGCAGTATTTT. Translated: CASSLTGLDDTQYF.